What follows are 28 T cell receptor beta chains derived from one specimen sequenced in a study of T cell changes during pregnancy in multiple sclerosis. Here immunoSEQ multiplex PCR was the method, and the copy in TCRdb shows in-frame clones only, minus some. The data show approximately 60,000 clones, approximately 91% seen once. The source material was peripheral blood, sampled in the second trimester of pregnancy. The receptors come from a female donor with multiple sclerosis, enrolled in a pregnancy study.

J is TRBJ2-2 and V is TRBV5-1, with a tentative D call TRBD2 (6 bases). CDR1 is SGHRS, CDR2 YFSETQ, per germline. This CDR3 has 14 amino acids. Trimming removed 6 bases from V and 4 bases from J, with 13 bases in between. CDR3 in amino acids: CASKQLATTGELFF. The CDR3 DNA is TGCGCCAGCAAGCAACTAGCCACCACCGGGGAGCTGTTTTTT.

This rearrangement joins TRBV7-8 to TRBJ2-7; a possible D gene is TRBD1 (6 bases). The length of the CDR3 is 14 residues. The germline V gene has CDR1 SGHVS and CDR2 FQNEAQ. Trimming cost V 3 bases and J 2 bases, with 11 bases left between them. CDR3 DNA: TGTGCCAGCAGCTTGTTCGACAGGACCTACGAGCAGTACTTC. It is translated as CASSLFDRTYEQYF.

The chain has TRBV6-5 and TRBJ2-4; possible D gene TRBD1, 7 bases. Germline CDR1 is MNHEY and CDR2 is SVGAGI. This CDR3 is built from 13 residues. Trimming cost V 6 bases and J 7 bases, with 13 bases left between them. CDR3 nucleotide sequence: TGTGCCAGCAGATTGACAGGGAGGAACATTCAGTACTTC. Protein product: CASRLTGRNIQYF.

The J gene is TRBJ2-3, the V gene TRBV9; perhaps TRBD1 as D (6 bases). There are 14 residues in the CDR3. Trimming cost V 0 bases and J 9 bases, with 14 bases left between them. Germline lookup yields CDR1 SGDLS and CDR2 YYNGEE. Here the CDR3 reads CASSVEGTMYTQYF. CDR3 nucleotide sequence: TGTGCCAGCAGCGTAGAAGGGACAATGTACACGCAGTATTTT.

The V and J genes are TRBV7-3 and TRBJ2-1, with D tentatively TRBD1 (6 bases). Germline loops: CDR1 SGHTA, CDR2 FQGTGA. CDR3 size: 15 residues. Trimming pared 3 bases from V and 7 bases from J, leaving 16 bases between. CDR3 bases: TGTGCCAGCAGCTTTGGCAGGGGCCCTTCAAATGAGCAGTTCTTC. This translates into CASSFGRGPSNEQFF. Based on the CDR3 plus reference TRBV7-3 and TRBJ2-1, the full variable domain is GAGVSQTPSNKVTEKGKYVELRCDPISGHTALYWYRQSLGQGPEFLIYFQGTGAADDSGLPNDRFFAVRPEGSVSTLKIQRTERGDSAVYLCASSFGRGPSNEQFFGPGTRLTVL.

The chain links TRBV5-6 to TRBJ2-7, with D tentatively TRBD2 (7 bases). This CDR3 is built from 16 residues. Trimming stripped 3 bases from V and 3 bases from J, with 19 bases between. The germline V gene has CDR1 SGHDT and CDR2 YYEEEE. CDR3 loop: CASSSQVRGGFYEQYF. The CDR3 DNA follows: TGTGCCAGCAGCTCCCAGGTGAGGGGGGGCTTCTACGAGCAGTACTTC.

This clone was seen only a few times. The V call is TRBV5-6, the J call TRBJ2-7; D uncertain. V was clipped by 0 bases and J by 1 base, with 11 bases between them. The CDR3 is 15 amino acids. Germline V lookup: CDR1 SGHDT, CDR2 YYEEEE. For the CDR3, the DNA is TGTGCCAGCAGCTTGGACGGGTTCGAATCCTACGAGCAGTACTTC. Its translation is CASSLDGFESYEQYF.

This clone was found once. V and J are TRBV5-1 and TRBJ1-6; D may be TRBD1 (5 bases). Deletions cut 4 bases from V and 7 bases from J, with 15 bases between. The CDR3 extends over 15 amino acids. Germline V gene data show CDR1 as SGHRS and CDR2 as YFSETQ. CDR3 in amino acids: CASSVQGTENSPLHF. The CDR3 DNA follows: TGCGCCAGCAGCGTCCAGGGTACGGAAAATTCACCCCTCCACTTT.

The V call is TRBV7-5, the J call TRBJ2-7; no DNA check was done on the table's D call, TRBD1. TRBV7-5 is a listed pseudogene. The CDR3 length is 17 residues. The CDR3 sequence: CARSSLPKRDRGLVQYF. As DNA, the CDR3 is TGTGCCAGAAGCTCACTCCCCAAGAGGGACAGGGGGCTTGTGCAGTACTTC.

V and J are TRBV7-2 and TRBJ1-6; TRBD1 is a possible D gene (6 bases). The V gene's germline CDR1 is SGHTA and CDR2 FQGNSA. This CDR3 is 17 amino acids long. Trimming left V 1 base short and J 8 bases short, with 18 bases between. This CDR3 reads CASSLVLGGATHSPLHF. The CDR3 DNA sequence: TGTGCCAGCAGCTTAGTTTTAGGGGGGGCGACTCATTCACCCCTCCACTTT.

The chain joins TRBV6-6 to TRBJ1-2; the D is unclear. CDR1 MNHNY and CDR2 SVGAGI come from the germline V gene (reference sequence). This CDR3 has 11 amino acids. Trimming cost V 8 bases and J 5 bases, with 9 bases left between them. The DNA for the CDR3 is TGTGCCAGCCGAAACCGGTATGGCTACACCTTC. This translates into CASRNRYGYTF.

About this clone: Germline is not matched at one junction end, which may reflect a read error. The chain joins TRBV5-1 to TRBJ1-4; 7 positions agree with TRBD1. CDR3 length: 15 residues. CDR1 and CDR2 from the germline V gene are SGHRS and YFSETQ. DNA of the CDR3: TGCGCCAGCGGCTTGGGACAGCCTCCTAGGGAAAAACTGTTTTTT. Its translation: CASGLGQPPREKLFF.

The chain combines TRBV5-6 with TRBJ2-2, with D possibly being TRBD1 (5 bases). The CDR3 covers 19 residues. V lost 0 bases, J lost 12 bases, and 30 bases lay in between. Germline values: CDR1 SGHDT, CDR2 YYEEEE. The CDR3 reads CASSLGIESARQGPNKLFF. CDR3 DNA: TGTGCCAGCAGCTTGGGAATCGAAAGTGCAAGGCAGGGCCCTAATAAGCTGTTTTTT. Using reference TRBV5-6 and TRBJ2-2 for the parts outside the CDR3, the full variable domain is DAGVTQSPTHLIKTRGQQVTLRCSPKSGHDTVSWYQQALGQGPQFIFQYYEEEERQRGNFPDRFSGHQFPNYSSELNVNALLLGDSALYLCASSLGIESARQGPNKLFFGEGSRLTVL.

In DNA form, the CDR3 reads TGCGCCAGCAGCCCCGGGACTAGAAGAGTCCATGAGCAGTTCTTC. Protein sequence: CASSPGTRRVHEQFF. The chain joins TRBV5-1 to TRBJ2-1; 8 nucleotides agree with TRBD2. The V gene's germline CDR1 is SGHRS and CDR2 YFSETQ. The V and J ends lost 4 bases and 8 bases, in that order; junction bases with no gene match: 11. The CDR3 consists of 15 residues.

The CDR3 protein is CASSLESGQGAGETQYF. The CDR3 nucleotides read TGTGCCAGCAGCTTAGAGTCGGGACAGGGGGCAGGAGAGACCCAGTACTTC. V usage is TRBV11-2 and J usage is TRBJ2-5, with 12 bases lining up with TRBD1. The CDR3 contains 17 residues. Trimming cost V 0 bases and J 4 bases; bases outside gene matches: 6. CDR1 and CDR2 from the germline V gene are SGHAT and FQNNGV.

V is TRBV9 and J is TRBJ2-5; unclear D gene. Germline assignment: CDR1 SGDLS and CDR2 YYNGEE. The CDR3 has 16 residues. The ends were cut back, 0 bases at V and 4 bases at J, with 16 bases in the middle. The CDR3 is CASSVGSARSSETQYF. In DNA form, the CDR3 reads TGTGCCAGCAGCGTAGGATCTGCTAGGTCATCAGAGACCCAGTACTTC.

The chain links TRBV6-5 to TRBJ1-6, with D perhaps TRBD1 (6 bases). Looked up from germline, CDR1 is MNHEY and CDR2 is SVGAGI. CDR3 length equals 16 residues. Trimming cost V 0 bases and J 7 bases, with 13 bases left between them. DNA for the CDR3: TGTGCCAGCAGTTACTCGAAGGCCAGGGGAAATTCACCCCTCCACTTT. It encodes CASSYSKARGNSPLHF.

The V gene is TRBV4-1, the J gene TRBJ2-3, with D hard to call. V dropped 1 base and J dropped 7 bases, with 21 bases sitting between them. Germline CDR1 and CDR2: MGHRA and YSYEKL. This CDR3 comprises 17 residues. CDR3: CASSQGNYAIPPHTQYF. CDR3 nucleotides: TGCGCCAGCAGCCAAGGAAACTACGCTATACCTCCCCATACGCAGTATTTT.

In the case of this clone: The same CDR3 can be traced to other DNA sequences in this sample. The CDR3 loop reads CASSPNKNTEAFF. The CDR3 DNA follows: TGTGCCAGCTCACCAAACAAGAACACTGAAGCTTTCTTT. The rearrangement joins TRBV18 to TRBJ1-1; D is unresolved. The CDR3 contains 13 residues. Trimming removed 2 bases at V and 1 base at J, with 5 bases between. The germline V gene encodes CDR1 KGHSH and CDR2 LQKENI. Based on the CDR3 plus reference TRBV18 and TRBJ1-1, the full variable domain is NAGVMQNPRHLVRRRGQEARLRCSPMKGHSHVYWYRQLPEEGLKFMVYLQKENIIDESGMPKERFSAEFPKEGPSILRIQQVVRGDSAAYFCASSPNKNTEAFFGQGTRLTVV.

The rearrangement links TRBV7-2 to TRBJ2-7; D possibly corresponds to TRBD1 (5 bases). V lost 2 bases, J lost 3 bases, and 20 bases lay in between. Germline V gene data show CDR1 as SGHTA and CDR2 as FQGNSA. CDR3 length: 17 residues. DNA for the CDR3: TGTGCCAGCAGCTTAATCGGACACCGGTCGGCCCTCTACGAGCAGTACTTC. It encodes CASSLIGHRSALYEQYF.

The rearrangement joins TRBV7-9 to TRBJ1-2, with D tentatively TRBD1 (5 bases). Looked up from germline, CDR1 is SEHNR and CDR2 is FQNEAQ (reference sequence). V dropped 3 bases and J dropped 6 bases, with 14 bases sitting between them. This CDR3 comprises 14 residues. The CDR3: CASSFAAGGNGYTF. CDR3 DNA sequence: TGTGCCAGCAGCTTCGCCGCGGGGGGGAATGGCTACACCTTC.

The rearrangement links TRBV7-2 to TRBJ2-2; TRBD1 matches 7 bases. CDR3 length: 13 residues. Germline-derived CDR1 and CDR2 are SGHTA and FQGNSA. V dropped 6 bases and J dropped 3; count of bases not matched to a gene: 1. CDR3 in DNA: TGTGCCAGCAGGACAGGGTACACCGGGGAGCTGTTTTTT. This translates into CASRTGYTGELFF.

The V gene is TRBV27, the J gene TRBJ1-2; 9 nucleotides align to TRBD1. Germline CDR1 and CDR2: MNHEY and SMNVEV (reference sequence). V lost 4 bases, J lost 0 bases, and 9 bases stayed unmatched. The CDR3 extends over 17 amino acids. CDR3 residues: CASSSYRDRAPNYGYTF. DNA of the CDR3: TGTGCCAGCAGTTCTTACCGGGACAGGGCTCCTAACTATGGCTACACCTTC.

V is TRBV7-2 and J is TRBJ2-6; the D is unclear. Germline V CDR1 and CDR2: SGHTA, FQGNSA. V was pared by 1 base and J by 0 bases, with 4 bases between. The length of the CDR3 is 15 residues. CDR3 in DNA: TGTGCCAGCAGCTTAGAGAGCTCTGGGGCCAACGTCCTGACTTTC. Translating it yields CASSLESSGANVLTF. Looking up the rest from reference TRBV7-2 and TRBJ2-6 gives the full variable domain: GAGVSQSPSNKVTEKGKDVELRCDPISGHTALYWYRQSLGQGLEFLIYFQGNSAPDKSGLPSDRFSAERTGGSVSTLTIQRTQQEDSAVYLCASSLESSGANVLTFGAGSRLTVL.

This rearrangement joins TRBV5-6 to TRBJ2-7; D gene unclear. Per germline, CDR1 SGHDT and CDR2 YYEEEE. The V end lost 4 bases, the J end lost 5 bases, and 19 bases lay between the germline ends. The CDR3 runs to 15 residues. The CDR3 is CASSPSPFKVDEQYF. In DNA form, the CDR3 reads TGTGCCAGCAGCCCTAGTCCTTTTAAGGTAGACGAGCAGTACTTC. Full variable domain (rest looked up from reference TRBV5-6 and TRBJ2-7): DAGVTQSPTHLIKTRGQQVTLRCSPKSGHDTVSWYQQALGQGPQFIFQYYEEEERQRGNFPDRFSGHQFPNYSSELNVNALLLGDSALYLCASSPSPFKVDEQYFGPGTRLTVT.

J is TRBJ1-6 and V is TRBV6-6, with 7 bases matching TRBD1. In germline, CDR1 is MNHNY, CDR2 SVGAGI (reference sequence). The CDR3 totals 15 residues. With 0 bases clipped from V and 8 bases from J, the junction kept 4 bases outside the gene matches. The CDR3 sequence is CASSYSYTGDSPLHF. The CDR3 DNA sequence: TGTGCCAGCAGTTACTCTTATACAGGGGATTCACCCCTCCACTTT.

In DNA, the CDR3 is TGTGCCAGCAGTGACTCAGCAGGGGAAGATACGCAGTATTTT. Translating gives CASSDSAGEDTQYF. The gene calls are TRBV6-4 and TRBJ2-3, with D maybe TRBD1 (6 bases). V lost 0 bases, J lost 5 bases, and 9 bases lay in between. Germline CDR1 MRHNA, CDR2 SNTAGT. The CDR3 contains 14 residues.

V usage is TRBV5-1 and J usage is TRBJ2-3; 13 bases map to TRBD2. This CDR3 contains 16 residues. V dropped 4 bases and J dropped 4; count of bases not matched to a gene: 6. From germline, CDR1 is SGHRS and CDR2 YFSETQ. The CDR3 DNA sequence: TGCGCCAGCAGCCAACTAGCGGGGGGGCCGTCAGATACGCAGTATTTT. It is translated as CASSQLAGGPSDTQYF. Full variable domain (remainder filled in from reference TRBV5-1 and TRBJ2-3): KAGVTQTPRYLIKTRGQQVTLSCSPISGHRSVSWYQQTPGQGLQFLFEYFSETQRNKGNFPGRFSGRQFSNSRSEMNVSTLELGDSALYLCASSQLAGGPSDTQYFGPGTRLTVL.